This T cell receptor (beta chain) was sequenced for a study of cytotoxic CD8 clonotypes in ibrutinib-treated CLL. Study context: Patients gave response samples after a median approximately eleven months of treatment, range 6 to 36. Study-wide points: The clonality went up when patients responded to ibrutinib and dropped back toward baseline at progression. At baseline, clonality was higher than in age-matched healthy donors and correlated with CD8+ counts. There were differences in sampling times between sustained-remission and progressing patients.

Concerning this clone itself: Antigen specificity is unknown.

Clones were sequenced by immunoSEQ multiplex PCR, and TCRdb holds only the in-frame ones, with some missing. Of 35,000 to 40,000 clones in the sample, around 70% were seen once. CDR1 is SGHTS and CDR2 is YDEGEE in the germline V gene. With V trimmed by 0 bases and J by 3 bases, 5 bases remained unmatched. This CDR3 has 16 residues. This sequence joins TRBV5-8 and TRBJ2-1; 8 bases match TRBD1. The TCR comes from a human donor with chronic lymphocytic leukemia. The sample consisted of PBMCs, taken at disease progression, from a patient treated with ibrutinib. Written as DNA, the CDR3 is TGTGCCAGCAGCTTGGCTGGGACAGGTCTCTACAATGAGCAGTTCTTC. It yields the protein CASSLAGTGLYNEQFF.